The 19 T cell receptor beta chains below were found in one sample sequenced in a study of blood T cell repertoires in COVID-19. Some clones are missing from TCRdb's copy, which holds only in-frame ones; the method was immunoSEQ multiplex PCR. The repertoire includes roughly 220,000 clones, around 83% of them detected once, and roughly 1.3% sits in the top ten. The sample comprised PBMCs or T cells enriched from blood (not recorded which). Every receptor here comes from a woman aged 40 to 55 with acute COVID-19.

This clone showed up just once. The chain couples TRBV18 to TRBJ2-1; 7 bases are shared with TRBD2. CDR1 and CDR2 from the germline V gene are KGHSH and LQKENI. The V gene end was trimmed by 0 bases and the J gene end by 0 bases; junction bases not matched to a gene: 2. This CDR3 contains 16 residues. CDR3 bases: TGTGCCAGCTCACCACCCCCGGGAGGCTCCTACAATGAGCAGTTCTTC. This translates into CASSPPPGGSYNEQFF.

V gene TRBV25-1 combines with J gene TRBJ2-1, with TRBD2 matching over 12 bases. The CDR3 sequence is 15 residues long. CDR1 and CDR2 from the germline V gene are MGHDK and SYGVNS. Trimming cost V 8 bases and J 6 bases; bases outside gene matches: 8. The CDR3 reads CASGASGRALNEQFF. CDR3 DNA sequence: TGTGCCAGCGGGGCTAGCGGGAGGGCCCTCAATGAGCAGTTCTTC.

The chain employs TRBV3-1 (or the pseudogene TRBV3-2) and TRBJ2-1, with D perhaps matching TRBD1 (5 bases). This CDR3 spans 15 amino acids. Trimming pared 1 base from V and 8 bases from J, leaving 15 bases between. Germline V gene lookup returns CDR1 LGHDT and CDR2 YNNKEL (reference sequence). CDR3 nucleotide sequence: TGTGCCAGCAGCCAAGGGACGAGGTTAGGGGATGAGCAGTTCTTC. Translation gives CASSQGTRLGDEQFF.

The rearrangement joins TRBV25-1 to TRBJ1-4; D uncertain. This CDR3 spans 13 amino acids. V was clipped by 7 bases and J by 5 bases, with 11 bases between them. Germline V gene data show CDR1 as MGHDK and CDR2 as SYGVNS. CDR3 amino acids: CASTGQPNEKLFF. The CDR3 bases are TGTGCCAGCACGGGTCAGCCCAATGAAAAACTGTTTTTT.

The chain combines TRBV7-2 with TRBJ1-4, with 8 bases aligning to TRBD1. Trimming cost V 5 bases and J 8 bases; bases outside gene matches: 7. This CDR3 is 14 amino acids long. Germline CDR1 and CDR2: SGHTA and FQGNSA. CDR3 sequence reads: CASSPRTGREKLFF. The CDR3 DNA is TGTGCCAGCAGCCCCAGGACAGGGAGGGAAAAACTGTTTTTT.

The DNA of the CDR3 is TGTGCCATCAGTGGGACATTAACTGGAACCTACGAGCAGTACTTC. This codes for CAISGTLTGTYEQYF. The chain uses TRBV10-3 and TRBJ2-7; possible D gene TRBD1, 5 bases. Germline-derived CDR1 and CDR2 are ENHRY and SYGVKD. The CDR3 covers 15 residues. With 4 bases removed from V and 2 bases from J, the gap between germline ends came to 15 bases.

This chain joins TRBV6-5 and TRBJ2-1; tentatively, D is TRBD2 (6 bases). CDR3 length: 13 residues. Per germline, CDR1 MNHEY and CDR2 SVGAGI. V gave up 11 bases and J gave up 1 base, with 12 bases separating them. The CDR3 loop reads CAVGGSSYNEQFF. The CDR3 coding sequence is TGTGCCGTCGGGGGTAGTTCCTACAATGAGCAGTTCTTC.

The chain has TRBV19 and TRBJ1-2, with 10 bases that match TRBD1. The trim removed 6 bases at V and 8 bases at J, leaving 12 bases unmatched. Per germline, CDR1 LNHDA and CDR2 SQIVND (reference sequence). The CDR3 has 15 residues. The CDR3 coding sequence is TGTGCCAGTAGCCCCACCCGGACAGGGGGGCAAGGCTACACCTTC. Encoded protein: CASSPTRTGGQGYTF.

V gene TRBV15 combines with J gene TRBJ2-1, with D possibly matching TRBD2 (6 bases). Per germline, CDR1 LNHNV and CDR2 YYDKDF (reference sequence). Trimming removed 6 bases at V and 6 bases at J, with 9 bases between. The CDR3 totals 12 residues. The CDR3 loop is CATRDSGNEQFF. Here the CDR3 DNA reads TGTGCCACCAGGGATAGCGGCAATGAGCAGTTCTTC.

This clone showed up just a few times. V gene TRBV3-1 (or the pseudogene TRBV3-2) combines with J gene TRBJ1-5; tentative D call: TRBD1 (6 bases). Germline V gene lookup returns CDR1 LGHDT and CDR2 YNNKEL (reference sequence). This CDR3 is built from 13 residues. V gave up 6 bases and J gave up 4 bases, with 10 bases separating them. CDR3 DNA: TGTGCCAGCAGTCCCCAGGGGAATCAGCCCCAGCATTTT. This translates into CASSPQGNQPQHF.

The V and J genes are TRBV6-5 and TRBJ1-5; 7 bases line up with TRBD1. Germline assignment: CDR1 MNHEY and CDR2 SVGAGI. V lost 11 bases to trimming and J lost 7 bases; unmatched junction nucleotides: 14. The CDR3 totals 14 residues. Written as DNA, the CDR3 is TGTGCCGGCCAAACAGGGGCCGTCGTCCAGCCCCAGCATTTT. Translated: CAGQTGAVVQPQHF.

The sample holds one count of this clone. The chain combines TRBV6-5 with TRBJ1-2, with D perhaps TRBD1 (5 bases). The CDR3 loop spans 13 amino acids. Trimming cost V 4 bases and J 4 bases, with 10 bases left between them. Germline CDR1 reads MNHEY; CDR2 reads SVGAGI. The CDR3 nucleotides are TGTGCCAGCAGTTTGGACATCTTCTATGGCTACACCTTC. It encodes CASSLDIFYGYTF.

This chain uses TRBV11-1 with TRBJ2-5; no definite D call. Trimming shortened V by 3 bases and J by 2 bases, and 7 bases separated the two germline ends. Germline lookup yields CDR1 SGHAT and CDR2 FQDESV (reference sequence). The CDR3 has 13 residues. The CDR3, as DNA: TGTGCCAGCAGCTTTACAGCTCAAGAGACCCAGTACTTC. Its translation is CASSFTAQETQYF.

The V and J genes are TRBV5-3 and TRBJ2-1; 12 bases map to TRBD2. TRBV5-3 is given ORF status, its function remaining uncertain. The CDR3 loop spans 17 amino acids. V dropped 3 bases and J dropped 4; count of bases not matched to a gene: 8. The CDR3 DNA sequence: TGTGCCAGAAGCTCGGGCACTAGCGGGGGGTTATACAATGAGCAGTTCTTC. It yields the protein CARSSGTSGGLYNEQFF.

The chain links TRBV20-1 to TRBJ1-1; D remains unclear. Germline V gene data show CDR1 as DFQATT and CDR2 as SNEGSKA (reference sequence). There are 12 residues in the CDR3. Between the trimmed V and J ends, which lost 3 bases and 2 bases, there was a span of 7 bases. As DNA, the CDR3 is TGCAGTGCTAGTTCCACTAACACTGAAGCTTTCTTT. Translating it yields CSASSTNTEAFF.

The gene calls are TRBV5-6 and TRBJ2-5; 10 nucleotides line up with TRBD1. There are 15 residues in the CDR3. V shed 4 bases and J 3 bases; nucleotides not matched to a gene: 6. CDR1 is SGHDT, CDR2 YYEEEE, per germline. The CDR3 region has the DNA TGTGCCAGCAGCCGGGGACAGGGGCTAGAAGAGACCCAGTACTTC. Translated, it gives CASSRGQGLEETQYF.

This clone has only one observation. The V and J genes are TRBV4-1 and TRBJ1-5, with D possibly matching TRBD1 (5 bases). Trimming left V 1 base short and J 3 bases short, with 7 bases between. Germline V gene data show CDR1 as MGHRA and CDR2 as YSYEKL. This CDR3 is built from 14 residues. The CDR3: CASSQVRDNQPQHF. CDR3 sequence (DNA): TGCGCCAGCAGCCAAGTCAGGGACAATCAGCCCCAGCATTTT.

Details on this clone: This CDR3 is also generated by other DNA sequences in the sample. The chain couples TRBV12-3 or TRBV12-4 to TRBJ2-5; no clear D. Between the trimmed V and J ends, which lost 3 bases and 5 bases, there was a span of 7 bases. The CDR3 length is 12 residues. The CDR3 sequence: CASSFSGETQYF. The CDR3 DNA reads TGTGCCAGCAGTTTTTCCGGTGAGACCCAGTACTTC.

V gene TRBV6-1 combines with J gene TRBJ1-1; D remains unclear. The CDR3 is 15 residues long. V was pared by 1 base and J by 4 bases, with 13 bases between. Germline-derived CDR1 and CDR2 are MNHNS and SASEGT. CDR3 protein: CASSEVEGWGTEAFF. The CDR3 nucleotides are TGTGCCAGCAGTGAAGTTGAGGGTTGGGGCACTGAAGCTTTCTTT.